Listed below are T cell receptor beta chains from one sample, sequenced in a study of CD8 T cells in ankylosing spondylitis. A single record per CDR3 protein comes from TCRdb applying MiXCR to the 5' RACE reads. The profile shows under 250,000 distinct CDR3 sequences, about 10% of them singletons. The sample consisted of blood, either unsorted or a sorted T cell fraction (not recorded which). The receptors were gathered from a male donor with ankylosing spondylitis or in good health (not recorded which). The CDR3 runs from the conserved cysteine through the conserved F or W. The D gene is left open where the match is weak. The listing skips clone size in some rows; elsewhere it reads once, few, many or a size class.

length	J	D	V	size	CDR3	DNA
17	TRBJ2-1	NA	TRBV28	many	CASSFKGPRLVIQEQFF	TGTGCCAGCAGTTTTAAAGGGCCGCGGCTAGTTATACAGGAGCAGTTCTTC
12	TRBJ2-7	NA	TRBV29-1	few	CSVVSPPDEQYF	TGCAGCGTTGTGAGCCCGCCCGACGAGCAGTACTTC
13	TRBJ1-3	NA	TRBV29-1	NA	CSVAGVDGNTIYF	TGCAGCGTCGCAGGGGTTGACGGAAACACCATATATTTT
17	TRBJ2-1	TRBD2	TRBV5-1	many	CASSDLPGGRSYNEQFF	TGCGCCAGCAGCGACCTTCCGGGGGGTCGCTCCTACAATGAGCAGTTCTTC
15	TRBJ2-7	TRBD2	TRBV4-1	NA	CASSPQRGSSYEQYF	TGCGCCAGCAGCCCCCAGCGGGGCAGCTCCTACGAGCAGTACTTC
16	TRBJ2-1	TRBD2	TRBV5-1	many	CASSLLAGGSYNEQFF	TGCGCCAGCAGCTTGTTAGCGGGGGGGTCCTACAATGAGCAGTTCTTC
14	TRBJ2-5	NA	TRBV5-1	few	CASSLSGKGETQYF	TGCGCCAGCAGCTTGAGTGGGAAAGGGGAGACCCAGTACTTC
15	TRBJ2-3	TRBD2	TRBV12-3/TRBV12-4	many	CASSLGGGAADTQYF	TGTGCCAGCAGTTTAGGCGGGGGGGCGGCAGATACGCAGTATTTT
18	TRBJ2-7	TRBD2	TRBV5-1	many	CASSLGRLAGPTPYEQYF	TGCGCCAGCAGCTTGGGGAGGCTAGCGGGGCCTACGCCCTACGAGCAGTACTTC
16	TRBJ1-2	TRBD1	TRBV5-1	many	CASSLGRQGSGYGYTF	TGCGCCAGCAGCTTGGGACGACAGGGGTCGGGCTATGGCTACACCTTC
13	TRBJ1-4	NA	TRBV29-1	many	CSVRSGQNEKLFF	TGCAGCGTCCGCTCGGGACAAAATGAAAAACTGTTTTTT
15	TRBJ2-7	NA	TRBV5-1	many	CASSWGTSQSYEQYF	TGCGCCAGCAGCTGGGGGACTTCTCAATCCTACGAGCAGTACTTC
13	TRBJ2-3	NA	TRBV10-3	many	CAISEGYTDTQYF	TGTGCCATCAGTGAGGGTTACACAGATACGCAGTATTTT
17	TRBJ1-6	NA	TRBV25-1	many	CASSEFDTEEIDSPLHF	TGTGCCAGCAGTGAGTTCGATACGGAGGAGATCGATTCACCCCTCCACTTT
16	TRBJ2-7	TRBD2	TRBV6-5	few	CASSYSGRGVSYEQYF	TGTGCCAGCAGTTACTCAGGGCGGGGGGTCTCCTACGAGCAGTACTTC
12	TRBJ2-7	NA	TRBV7-9	many	CASSLISYEQYF	TGTGCCAGCAGCTTGATCTCCTACGAGCAGTACTTC
15	TRBJ2-7	NA	TRBV20-1	NA	CSARRGVGVLYEQYF	TGCAGTGCTAGGAGGGGAGTCGGGGTTCTCTACGAGCAGTACTTC
17	TRBJ2-1	TRBD2	TRBV20-1	many	CSARGLPAGVSYNEQFF	TGCAGTGCTAGAGGTCTACCAGCGGGAGTTTCCTACAATGAGCAGTTCTTC
12	TRBJ2-3	NA	TRBV19	NA	CASNPGADTQYF	TGTGCCAGTAACCCGGGGGCAGATACGCAGTATTTT
14	TRBJ2-7	TRBD1	TRBV7-7	once	CASSLALAGGEQYF	TGTGCCAGCAGCTTAGCGCTGGCAGGGGGAGAGCAGTACTTC
13	TRBJ1-1	TRBD1	TRBV29-1	many	CSVATGLNTEAFF	TGCAGCGTAGCGACAGGGTTGAACACTGAAGCTTTCTTT
16	TRBJ2-7	TRBD2	TRBV20-1	many	CSARDTSGSSGYEQYF	TGCAGTGCTAGGGATACTAGCGGGAGTTCGGGGTACGAGCAGTACTTC
15	TRBJ2-5	NA	TRBV12-3/TRBV12-4	many	CASSLSSRGWETQYF	TGTGCCAGCAGTTTATCCTCTCGGGGTTGGGAGACCCAGTACTTC
14	TRBJ2-2	NA	TRBV5-5	few	CASSSDGNTGELFF	TGTGCCAGCAGCTCCGACGGTAACACCGGGGAGCTGTTTTTT
15	TRBJ2-7	TRBD1	TRBV7-6	many	CASSPLQGANYEQYF	TGTGCCAGCAGCCCTCTTCAGGGGGCGAATTACGAGCAGTACTTC
15	TRBJ2-3	NA	TRBV7-9	few	CASSSSGRGTDTQYF	TGTGCCAGCAGCTCCTCGGGGAGAGGAACAGATACGCAGTATTTT
13	TRBJ1-2	NA	TRBV6-6	NA	CASSSTRGYGYTF	TGTGCCAGCAGTTCCACGAGGGGATATGGCTACACCTTC
13	TRBJ1-5	NA	TRBV15	few	CATSRDIGQPQHF	TGTGCCACCAGCAGAGATATCGGACAGCCCCAGCATTTT
16	TRBJ2-5	NA	TRBV5-1	many	CASSLVIAGRQETQYF	TGCGCCAGCAGCTTGGTGATTGCGGGAAGACAAGAGACCCAGTACTTC
13	TRBJ2-7	TRBD2	TRBV29-1	NA	CSVGSSGRYEQYF	TGCAGCGTTGGGTCTAGCGGGAGGTACGAGCAGTACTTC
13	TRBJ2-2	NA	TRBV9	many	CASSGLRARELFF	TGTGCCAGCAGCGGTCTCCGCGCCAGGGAGCTGTTTTTT
16	TRBJ1-4	TRBD1	TRBV25-1	many	CASSDLSRTGNEKLFF	TGTGCCAGCAGTGACCTAAGCAGGACAGGGAATGAAAAACTGTTTTTT
12	TRBJ2-1	TRBD1	TRBV6-2/TRBV6-3	once	CASWTGYNEQFF	TGTGCCAGCTGGACAGGATACAATGAGCAGTTCTTC
12	TRBJ1-1	NA	TRBV20-1	few	CSAFHTYTEAFF	TGCAGTGCTTTCCACACGTACACTGAAGCTTTCTTT